Below are 28 T cell receptor beta chains sequenced from a single sample in a study of siplizumab effects on memory and regulatory T cells. Clones were sequenced by immunoSEQ multiplex PCR, and TCRdb holds only the in-frame ones, with some missing. Of roughly 60,000 clones listed, approximately 93% are singletons. Sequenced sample: CD8+ T cells sorted from blood. These receptors all come from a human donor in good health.

V is TRBV4-2 and J is TRBJ2-1; no reliable D call. Germline V gene lookup returns CDR1 LGHNA and CDR2 YNFKEQ. With 5 bases removed from V and 3 bases from J, the gap between germline ends came to 2 bases. CDR3 length: 11 amino acids. The CDR3: CASSGYNEQFF. CDR3 nucleotides: TGTGCCAGCAGCGGCTACAATGAGCAGTTCTTC.

This chain links TRBV7-8 with TRBJ1-1; D not certain. Looked up from germline, CDR1 is SGHVS and CDR2 is FQNEAQ. This CDR3 is built from 12 residues. Between the trimmed V and J ends, which lost 3 bases and 2 bases, there was a span of 4 bases. The CDR3 loop reads CASSFHNTEAFF. CDR3 in DNA: TGTGCCAGCAGCTTCCATAACACTGAAGCTTTCTTT.

As concerns this clone: Other DNA sequences from this sample encode an identical CDR3 as well. The CDR3 here is CASSIGRALYEQYF. CDR3 DNA sequence: TGTGCCAGTAGTATCGGGAGGGCGTTGTACGAGCAGTACTTC. The V call is TRBV19, the J call TRBJ2-7; 8 nucleotides line up with TRBD2. Per germline, CDR1 LNHDA and CDR2 SQIVND (reference sequence). The V segment lost 3 bases and the J segment 4 bases; nucleotides outside the gene matches: 5. CDR3 length equals 14 residues.

Concerning this clone: Different DNA sequences within this sample yield the same CDR3. The chain joins TRBV27 to TRBJ2-1; the match to TRBD2 covers 10 bases. The CDR3 is 15 amino acids. Germline loops: CDR1 MNHEY, CDR2 SMNVEV (reference sequence). V lost 4 bases and J lost 4; bases outside the gene matches: 4. The CDR3 spells CASSSLAGGYNEQFF. The CDR3 DNA reads as TGTGCCAGCAGTTCGTTAGCGGGAGGATACAATGAGCAGTTCTTC.

This chain connects TRBV27 to TRBJ1-1; TRBD1 is a possible D gene (5 bases). Trimming removed 3 bases at V and 0 bases at J, with 8 bases between. The V gene's germline CDR1 is MNHEY and CDR2 SMNVEV (reference sequence). This CDR3 has 14 residues. Here the CDR3 DNA reads TGTGCCAGCAGTTTCGCAGGGATGAACACTGAAGCTTTCTTT. As protein: CASSFAGMNTEAFF.

This chain uses TRBV13 with TRBJ2-5, with 8 nucleotides matching TRBD1. CDR1 and CDR2 (germline): PRHDT, FYEKMQ (reference sequence). The length of the CDR3 is 14 residues. V was pared by 3 bases and J by 1 base, with 1 base of the junction left unmatched. The DNA for the CDR3 is TGTGCCAGCAGCTTGACAGGGGCCCAAGAGACCCAGTACTTC. It translates to CASSLTGAQETQYF.

The CDR3 is CASSLDRGNTEAFF. CDR3 coding DNA: TGTGCCAGCAGCTTGGACAGGGGTAACACTGAAGCTTTCTTT. The J gene is TRBJ1-1, the V gene TRBV7-6; 9 bases line up with TRBD1. V lost 3 bases, J lost 2 bases, and 1 base stayed unmatched. CDR3 length: 14 amino acids. From germline, CDR1 is SGHVS and CDR2 FNYEAQ.

V is TRBV27 and J is TRBJ2-5; 8 bases are shared with TRBD2. Germline values: CDR1 MNHEY, CDR2 SMNVEV (reference sequence). This CDR3 comprises 15 residues. Trimming removed 0 bases from V and 5 bases from J; junction bases left unmatched: 5. The CDR3 is CASSLSTGRAETQYF. CDR3 in DNA: TGTGCCAGCAGTTTATCGACCGGGAGGGCGGAGACCCAGTACTTC.

The chain recombines TRBV7-3 with TRBJ2-3; 7 bases map to TRBD2. Trimming cost V 4 bases and J 0 bases; bases outside gene matches: 1. This CDR3 is built from 14 residues. CDR1 is SGHTA and CDR2 is FQGTGA in the germline V gene. For the CDR3, the DNA is TGTGCCAGCAGCTCTAGCGGTAGCACAGATACGCAGTATTTT. Protein sequence: CASSSSGSTDTQYF. Based on the CDR3 plus reference TRBV7-3 and TRBJ2-3, the full variable domain is GAGVSQTPSNKVTEKGKYVELRCDPISGHTALYWYRQSLGQGPEFLIYFQGTGAADDSGLPNDRFFAVRPEGSVSTLKIQRTERGDSAVYLCASSSSGSTDTQYFGPGTRLTVL.

The V and J genes are TRBV27 and TRBJ2-3, with unresolved D. CDR3 length: 13 amino acids. Germline V CDR1 and CDR2: MNHEY, SMNVEV (reference sequence). Trimming removed 2 bases at V and 1 base at J, with 4 bases between. The CDR3 DNA is TGTGCCAGCAGTTTAGGGGGCACAGATACGCAGTATTTT. Translated, it gives CASSLGGTDTQYF.

The genes are TRBV27 and TRBJ2-3; the D gene is possibly TRBD2 (6 bases). V was trimmed by 1 base and J by 4 bases, leaving 9 bases between them. The CDR3 is made up of 14 amino acids. Germline V gene lookup returns CDR1 MNHEY and CDR2 SMNVEV (reference sequence). The CDR3 nucleotides read TGTGCCAGCAGTTTATTGGGCGGGGCAGATACGCAGTATTTT. Amino acid sequence: CASSLLGGADTQYF.

The sample holds one count of this clone. This rearrangement joins TRBV15 to TRBJ1-5; D gene ambiguous. This CDR3 contains 16 residues. V gave up 3 bases and J gave up 0 bases, with 12 bases separating them. The germline CDR1 and CDR2 sequences are LNHNV and YYDKDF (reference sequence). The CDR3 is CATSSSETLSNQPQHF. The CDR3 DNA reads TGTGCCACCAGCAGTAGTGAGACACTTAGCAATCAGCCCCAGCATTTT.

The genes are TRBV6-6 and TRBJ1-2; 9 bases line up with TRBD1. CDR3 size: 14 residues. The V and J ends lost 6 bases and 3 bases, in that order; junction bases with no gene match: 5. Germline CDR1 reads MNHNY; CDR2 reads SVGAGI (reference sequence). The CDR3 spells CASRGTGLDYGYTF. CDR3 nucleotides: TGTGCCAGCAGGGGGACAGGGCTCGACTATGGCTACACCTTC.

The gene calls are TRBV10-3 and TRBJ2-2; 10 bases match TRBD1. The germline V gene has CDR1 ENHRY and CDR2 SYGVKD. CDR3 length equals 15 residues. V lost 2 bases and J lost 7; bases outside the gene matches: 4. Here the CDR3 reads CAISEDRGLIGELFF. CDR3 DNA: TGTGCCATCAGTGAGGACAGGGGGCTCATCGGGGAGCTGTTTTTT.

The chain has TRBV30 and TRBJ2-7, with 10 nucleotides matching TRBD1. Germline V gene data show CDR1 as GTSNPN and CDR2 as SVGIG (reference sequence). V was clipped by 2 bases and J by 6 bases; unmatched bases: 7. This CDR3 has 14 amino acids. CDR3 amino acids: CAWSFTGTGVEQYF. The CDR3 DNA sequence: TGTGCCTGGAGTTTTACCGGGACAGGGGTCGAGCAGTACTTC.

This clone occurred once. The V call is TRBV25-1, the J call TRBJ2-5; 8 bases map to TRBD2. This CDR3 has 18 amino acids. Germline V lookup: CDR1 MGHDK, CDR2 SYGVNS. V was clipped by 1 base and J by 5 bases; unmatched bases: 15. The CDR3 reads CASSESGGETQTPETQYF. The CDR3 bases are TGTGCCAGCAGTGAATCGGGGGGGGAGACCCAAACACCCGAGACCCAGTACTTC.

V usage is TRBV7-6 and J usage is TRBJ2-1; D could derive from TRBD1 or TRBD2 (5 bases each). This CDR3 has 16 residues. Trimming took off 1 base at V and 4 bases at J, with 14 bases between the two ends. Germline V lookup: CDR1 SGHVS, CDR2 FNYEAQ. The CDR3 nucleotides read TGTGCCAGCAGCTTAGAGGGGTTTTCGGGGTACAATGAGCAGTTCTTC. Residues: CASSLEGFSGYNEQFF.

The J gene is TRBJ2-5, the V gene TRBV27; tentatively, D is TRBD1 (5 bases). Deletions cut 7 bases from V and 6 bases from J, with 15 bases between. Germline lookup yields CDR1 MNHEY and CDR2 SMNVEV (reference sequence). This CDR3 has 13 residues. CDR3 protein: CASKPLGLKTQYF. The CDR3 DNA reads TGTGCCAGCAAACCCTTGGGGCTTAAGACCCAGTACTTC.

The genes are TRBV5-4 and TRBJ1-4; D ambiguous. The CDR3 spans 15 residues. Germline V CDR1 and CDR2: SGHNT, YYREEE (reference sequence). V was shortened by 2 bases and J by 7 bases, with 15 bases between the two germline ends. CDR3 sequence: CASSLGRSRGEKLFF. The CDR3 region has the DNA TGTGCCAGCAGCTTAGGGCGGTCCCGCGGTGAAAAACTGTTTTTT.

V gene TRBV27 combines with J gene TRBJ2-7; 8 nucleotides align to TRBD2. The germline CDR1 and CDR2 sequences are MNHEY and SMNVEV (reference sequence). The CDR3 spans 16 residues. V gave up 4 bases and J gave up 2 bases; unmatched junction bases: 10. The CDR3 sequence is CASSSPGSGSAYEQYF. The CDR3, as DNA: TGTGCCAGCAGTTCCCCCGGGAGCGGGAGTGCCTACGAGCAGTACTTC.

The chain employs TRBV7-9 and TRBJ1-2; the match to TRBD1 covers 7 bases. CDR1 SEHNR and CDR2 FQNEAQ come from the germline V gene (reference sequence). This CDR3 is built from 18 residues. J was trimmed by 2 bases and V by 4 bases; bases with no gene match: 16. CDR3 nucleotides: TGTGCCAGCAGCTCCCTTATTGTCGACAGGGTTAAAAACTATGGCTACACCTTC. Translated, it gives CASSSLIVDRVKNYGYTF.

The gene calls are TRBV7-9 and TRBJ2-1, with a possible D match to TRBD2 (5 bases). Trimming removed 6 bases at V and 0 bases at J, with 12 bases between. The CDR3 contains 15 residues. Germline-derived CDR1 and CDR2 are SEHNR and FQNEAQ (reference sequence). The CDR3 DNA sequence: TGTGCCAGCAGGCCCTACGGGGTCTCCTACAATGAGCAGTTCTTC. This encodes CASRPYGVSYNEQFF.

This clone has only one observation. V gene TRBV6-1 combines with J gene TRBJ2-3; 11 nucleotides match TRBD1. The CDR3 has 15 amino acids. V gave up 4 bases and J gave up 4 bases; unmatched junction bases: 4. Germline V gene lookup returns CDR1 MNHNS and CDR2 SASEGT. CDR3 in DNA: TGTGCCAGCAGTGTCCGGGACAGGGGGTCAGATACGCAGTATTTT. Protein product: CASSVRDRGSDTQYF.

This clone appeared a few times. The V and J genes are TRBV9 and TRBJ2-7, with TRBD2 identical over 13 bases. The CDR3 has 18 residues. Germline V CDR1 and CDR2: SGDLS, YYNGEE. Losses at the gene ends were 2 bases for V and 7 bases for J; bases not matched to a gene: 15. The CDR3 is CASSVAGTSGTGRGEQYF. CDR3 nucleotides: TGTGCCAGCAGCGTCGCCGGGACTAGCGGGACCGGGAGGGGGGAGCAGTACTTC.

The J gene is TRBJ2-4, the V gene TRBV10-1; D is tentatively TRBD1 or TRBD2 (6 bases each). V was pared by 0 bases and J by 2 bases, with 14 bases between. Germline CDR1 is WNHNN and CDR2 is SYGVQD (reference sequence). This CDR3 has 17 residues. The CDR3 reads CASSESRGLETKNIQYF. The CDR3 DNA follows: TGCGCCAGCAGTGAGTCCCGGGGGCTAGAAACCAAAAACATTCAGTACTTC.

The chain carries TRBV6-1 and TRBJ2-5; weak D call: TRBD2 (6 bases). Germline loops: CDR1 MNHNS, CDR2 SASEGT. The ends were cut back, 0 bases at V and 5 bases at J, with 16 bases in the middle. The CDR3 runs 16 residues. In nucleotides, the CDR3 is TGTGCCAGCAGTGAAGCCTCCGGGACTCTATGGGAGACCCAGTACTTC. Amino acid sequence: CASSEASGTLWETQYF.

V gene TRBV28 combines with J gene TRBJ1-2; D not resolved. V was cut by 7 bases and J by 8 bases, with 29 bases left in between. The V gene's germline CDR1 is MDHEN and CDR2 SYDVKM. The CDR3 spans 17 residues. CDR3 in DNA: TGTGCCAGCACCGCCGAGTCGGGGTTACTCTCCTCTCGAGGCTACACCTTC. Protein sequence: CASTAESGLLSSRGYTF.

The rearrangement links TRBV5-1 to TRBJ1-1; D gene ambiguous. From germline, CDR1 is SGHRS and CDR2 YFSETQ. The CDR3 is 14 residues long. Trimming stripped 2 bases from V and 4 bases from J, with 12 bases between. CDR3 nucleotide sequence: TGCGCCAGCAGCTTTAGGAGCTCCGGCACTGAAGCTTTCTTT. Its protein is CASSFRSSGTEAFF.